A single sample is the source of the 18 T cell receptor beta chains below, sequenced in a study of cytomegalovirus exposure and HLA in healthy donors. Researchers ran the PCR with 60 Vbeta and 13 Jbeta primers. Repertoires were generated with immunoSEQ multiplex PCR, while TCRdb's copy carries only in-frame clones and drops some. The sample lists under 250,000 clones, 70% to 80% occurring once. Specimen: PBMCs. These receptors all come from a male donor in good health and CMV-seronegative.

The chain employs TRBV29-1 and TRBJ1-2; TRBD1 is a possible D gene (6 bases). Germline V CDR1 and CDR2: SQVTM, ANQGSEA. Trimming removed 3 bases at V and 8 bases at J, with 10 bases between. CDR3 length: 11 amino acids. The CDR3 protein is CSVDIRGGYTF. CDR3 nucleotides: TGCAGCGTTGATATCAGGGGCGGCTACACCTTC.

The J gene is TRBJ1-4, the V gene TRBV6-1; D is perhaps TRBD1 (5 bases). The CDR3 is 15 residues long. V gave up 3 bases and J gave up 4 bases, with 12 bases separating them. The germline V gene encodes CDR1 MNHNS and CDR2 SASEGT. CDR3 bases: TGTGCCAGCAGTGATTTTATGGGACTTAATGAAAAACTGTTTTTT. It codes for CASSDFMGLNEKLFF.

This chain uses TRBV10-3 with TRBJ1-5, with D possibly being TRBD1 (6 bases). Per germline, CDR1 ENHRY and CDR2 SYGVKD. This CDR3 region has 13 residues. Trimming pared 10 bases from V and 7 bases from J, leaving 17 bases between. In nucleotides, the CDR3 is TGTGCCACCACCGGGGGGAGGGGGCAGCCCCAGCATTTT. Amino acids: CATTGGRGQPQHF.

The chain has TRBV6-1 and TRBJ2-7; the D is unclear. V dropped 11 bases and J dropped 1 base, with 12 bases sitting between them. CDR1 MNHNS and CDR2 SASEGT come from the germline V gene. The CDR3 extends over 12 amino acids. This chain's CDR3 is CAGHGPSYEQYF. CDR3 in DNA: TGTGCCGGGCATGGGCCTTCCTACGAGCAGTACTTC.

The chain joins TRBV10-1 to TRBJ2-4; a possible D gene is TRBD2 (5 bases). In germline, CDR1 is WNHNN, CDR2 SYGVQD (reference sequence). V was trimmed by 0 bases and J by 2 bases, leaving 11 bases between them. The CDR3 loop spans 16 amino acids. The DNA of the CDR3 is TGCGCCAGCAGTGAGTCCCGGGGATGGACCAAAAACATTCAGTACTTC. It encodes CASSESRGWTKNIQYF.

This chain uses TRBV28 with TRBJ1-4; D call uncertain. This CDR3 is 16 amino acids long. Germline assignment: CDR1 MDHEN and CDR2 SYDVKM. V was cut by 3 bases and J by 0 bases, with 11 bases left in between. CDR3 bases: TGTGCCAGCAGTTTTTCGGGGTCGTCAACTAATGAAAAACTGTTTTTT. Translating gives CASSFSGSSTNEKLFF. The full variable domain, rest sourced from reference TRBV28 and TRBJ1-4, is DVKVTQSSRYLVKRTGEKVFLECVQDMDHENMFWYRQDPGLGLRLIYFSYDVKMKEKGDIPEGYSVSREKKERFSLILESASTNQTSMYLCASSFSGSSTNEKLFFGSGTQLSVL.

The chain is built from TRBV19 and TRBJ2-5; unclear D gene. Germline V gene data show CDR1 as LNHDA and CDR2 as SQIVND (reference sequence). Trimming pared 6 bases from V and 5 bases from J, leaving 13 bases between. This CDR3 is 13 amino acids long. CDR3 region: CASRSPGRETQYF. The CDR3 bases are TGTGCCAGTAGATCCCCAGGTCGGGAGACCCAGTACTTC.

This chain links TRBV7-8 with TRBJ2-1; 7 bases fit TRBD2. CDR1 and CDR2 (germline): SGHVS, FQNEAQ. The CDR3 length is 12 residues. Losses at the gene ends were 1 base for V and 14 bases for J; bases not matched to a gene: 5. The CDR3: CASSLERGREFF. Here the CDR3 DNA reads TGTGCCAGCAGCTTAGAACGGGGGAGGGAGTTCTTC.

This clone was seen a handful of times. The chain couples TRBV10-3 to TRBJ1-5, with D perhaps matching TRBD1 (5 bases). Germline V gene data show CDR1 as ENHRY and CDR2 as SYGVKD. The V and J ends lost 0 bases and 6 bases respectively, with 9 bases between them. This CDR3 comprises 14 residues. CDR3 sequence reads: CAISESGEGQPQHF. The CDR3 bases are TGTGCCATCAGTGAGTCAGGGGAGGGTCAGCCCCAGCATTTT.

CDR3 sequence (DNA): TGTGCCAGCAGCTTAGGACAGGGATATATCTACGAGCAGTACTTC. It translates to CASSLGQGYIYEQYF. The chain recombines TRBV7-9 with TRBJ2-7; TRBD1 agrees at 7 bases. The germline V gene encodes CDR1 SEHNR and CDR2 FQNEAQ (reference sequence). The length of the CDR3 is 15 residues. V shed 1 base, J shed 3 bases, and the junction held 6 bases outside the gene matches.

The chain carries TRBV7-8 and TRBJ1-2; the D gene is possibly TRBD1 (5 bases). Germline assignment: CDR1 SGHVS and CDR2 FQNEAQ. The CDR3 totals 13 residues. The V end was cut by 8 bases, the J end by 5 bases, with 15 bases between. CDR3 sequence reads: CASSGPGTYGYTF. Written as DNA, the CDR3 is TGTGCCAGCTCAGGGCCGGGGACTTATGGCTACACCTTC.

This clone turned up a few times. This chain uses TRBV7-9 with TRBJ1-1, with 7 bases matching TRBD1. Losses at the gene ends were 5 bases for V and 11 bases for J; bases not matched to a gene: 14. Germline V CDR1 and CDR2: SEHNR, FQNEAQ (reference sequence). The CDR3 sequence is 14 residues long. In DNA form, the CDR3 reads TGTGCCAGCAGCCGGATTACACAGGGGAACGACGCTTTCTTT. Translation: CASSRITQGNDAFF. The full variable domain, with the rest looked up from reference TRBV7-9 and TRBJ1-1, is DTGVSQNPRHKITKRGQNVTFRCDPISEHNRLYWYRQTLGQGPEFLTYFQNEAQLEKSRLLSDRFSAERPKGSFSTLEIQRTEQGDSAMYLCASSRITQGNDAFFGQGTRLTVV.

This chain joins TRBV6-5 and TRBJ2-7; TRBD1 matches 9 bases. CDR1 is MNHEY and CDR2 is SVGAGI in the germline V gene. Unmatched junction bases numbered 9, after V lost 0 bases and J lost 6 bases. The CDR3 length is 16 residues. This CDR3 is CASSYSGTGSLREQYF. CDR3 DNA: TGTGCCAGCAGTTACTCCGGGACAGGGTCTCTTCGCGAGCAGTACTTC.

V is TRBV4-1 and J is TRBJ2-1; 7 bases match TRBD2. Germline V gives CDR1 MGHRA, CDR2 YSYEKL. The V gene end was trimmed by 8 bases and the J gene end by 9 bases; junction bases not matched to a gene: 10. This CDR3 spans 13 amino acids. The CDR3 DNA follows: TGCGCCAGCGGGGTGGGGAGGGCCGGTGAGCAGTTCTTC. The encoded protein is CASGVGRAGEQFF.

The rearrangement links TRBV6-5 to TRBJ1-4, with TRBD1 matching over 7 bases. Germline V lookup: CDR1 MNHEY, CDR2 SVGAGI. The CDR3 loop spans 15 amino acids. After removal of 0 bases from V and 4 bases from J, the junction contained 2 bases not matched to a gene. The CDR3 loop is CASSYSGTVNEKLFF. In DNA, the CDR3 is TGTGCCAGCAGTTACTCCGGGACAGTTAATGAAAAACTGTTTTTT.

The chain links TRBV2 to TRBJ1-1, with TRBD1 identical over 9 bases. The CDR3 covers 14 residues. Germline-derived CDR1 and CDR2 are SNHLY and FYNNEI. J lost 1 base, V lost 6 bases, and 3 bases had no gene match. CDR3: CASRPGQGNTEAFF. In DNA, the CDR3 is TGTGCCAGCAGGCCGGGACAGGGGAACACTGAAGCTTTCTTT.

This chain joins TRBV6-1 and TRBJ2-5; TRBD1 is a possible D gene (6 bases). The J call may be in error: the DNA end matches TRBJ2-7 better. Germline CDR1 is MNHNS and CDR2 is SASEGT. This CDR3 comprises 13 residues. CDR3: CASTGAGDYEQYF. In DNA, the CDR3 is TGTGCCTCCACCGGGGCAGGGGACTACGAGCAGTACTTC.

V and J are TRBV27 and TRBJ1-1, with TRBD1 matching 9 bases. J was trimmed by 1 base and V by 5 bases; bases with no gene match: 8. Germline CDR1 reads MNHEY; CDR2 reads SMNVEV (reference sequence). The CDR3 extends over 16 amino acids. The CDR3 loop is CASSQNPGQGNTEAFF. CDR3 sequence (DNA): TGTGCCAGCAGTCAGAACCCGGGACAGGGGAACACTGAAGCTTTCTTT.